The source of this T cell receptor beta chain is a study of T cells after yellow fever vaccination (dated by TCRdb to 2018 to 2020). Looking at the study overall: Libraries from fractions with low cell numbers were prepared with the SMART-Seq v4 Ultra Low Input RNA kit. To follow T-cell clones before and after primary and booster YFV17D yellow fever vaccination, bulk TCR alpha and beta repertoires were sequenced over time. Blood was collected at multiple timepoints before and after primary and secondary immunization, and bulk PBMC replicates and cell subsets were isolated. Two healthy male donors made up the cohort, one aged 18 to 29 years and the other aged 30 to 39 years.

The treatment or condition label here, explained by the study, means: live attenuated yellow fever vaccine strain. PBMCs were isolated from peripheral blood using a standard Ficoll-Paque protocol. Dynabeads CD4 and CD8 positive selection kits were used to isolate CD4 and CD8 T-cell fractions. TriZol was used to extract RNA from bulk PBMCs, from CD4 and CD8 fractions, and from dextramer-positive and dextramer-negative fractions. These reads were obtained on an Illumina NovaSeq 6000. TCR cDNA was made using 5'RACE template switching, a step that added a universal primer site and unique molecular identifiers. Priming for cDNA synthesis came from both the TCR alpha and TCR beta constant segments. Library amplification used two PCR steps, and the second PCR step added sample barcodes and sequencing adapters. Libraries were sequenced on Illumina HiSeq 2500 (2x100 bp) or NovaSeq (2x150 bp). Concerning the study's data processing: Demultiplexing of reads and collapsing into UMI consensus sequences were performed with MIGEC, and V(D)J alignment was carried out with MiXCR. Vaccine-responding clonotypes were identified with edgeR using replicate PBMC samples, with FDR below 0.01 and a log2 fold change above 5 up to day 15 being required. Bulk clonotypes were assigned CD4 or CD8 identity according to which sequenced CD4 or CD8 repertoire held them at higher abundance. Clones were called with MiXCR by TCRdb after fastp trimmed the public reads at Q25, and only in-frame beta chains were retained. Identical CDR3 proteins give one entry, which carries the most common genes and DNA. The V and J calls and clone size are TCRdb's, not the authors'. This sample holds 280,000 or so distinct CDR3 sequences; 7.5% to 9.5% were observed only once. In total, the top ten clones hold 3% to 3.5% of the sample.

The research as a whole found: Only a couple of donors were included in the study, so the extent to which the findings can be generalized is limited. FACS-sorted repertoires could contain abundant contaminating clonotypes from the bulk population, so computational filtering was required. Compared with the primary T-cell response, the secondary T-cell response was weaker but faster, peaking on day 5 rather than day 15. A small share of clonotypes was detected in both CD4 and CD8 compartments, with the overlap likely arising from convergent recombination. Most clones expanded after primary vaccination (almost 97% of CD4 and 70% to 90% of CD8) were re-detected after the booster, suggesting that broad memory maintenance occurred.

After removal of 5 bases from V and 6 bases from J, the junction retains 5 bases not matched to a gene. Inclusive of the bounding cysteine and phenylalanine, the CDR3 is 14 residues long. CDR3 DNA only is kept here, 42 bases in frame from base 1. Points on this clonotype: Its antigen is currently not known. It has no much larger one-base neighbor in the sample; base qualities were not kept.

The TCR was taken from a man aged 18 to 35 who received the YFV17D yellow fever vaccine. Recombination connected TRBV12-3 or TRBV12-4 to TRBJ2-2; TRBD1 agrees with 8 junctional bases. Sequences were derived from CD4+ T cells sorted from PBMCs, sampled 5 days after the yellow fever booster vaccination. The CDR3 protein is CASSVQGGAGELFF. The bases are TGTGCCAGCAGTGTACAGGGGGGAGCCGGGGAGCTGTTTTTT.